This T cell receptor (beta chain) was identified in a study of blood T cell repertoires in COVID-19. Using immunoSEQ multiplex PCR, the repertoire was profiled, and TCRdb retains in-frame clones only, with some absent. The table shows roughly 67,000 clones, with 83% occurring only once. This CDR3 has 16 amino acids. V lost 4 bases and J lost 4; bases outside the gene matches: 12. Germline V CDR1 and CDR2: GTSNPN, SVGIG (reference sequence). The chain has TRBV30 and TRBJ1-4; 7 bases are shared with TRBD1. The TCR originated in a woman in her sixties with acute or convalescent COVID-19. Sequenced sample: peripheral blood. Written as DNA, the CDR3 is TGTGCCTGGAAAGGCAGGGGGATAGGTAATAATGAAAAACTGTTTTTT. It specifies CAWKGRGIGNNEKLFF.